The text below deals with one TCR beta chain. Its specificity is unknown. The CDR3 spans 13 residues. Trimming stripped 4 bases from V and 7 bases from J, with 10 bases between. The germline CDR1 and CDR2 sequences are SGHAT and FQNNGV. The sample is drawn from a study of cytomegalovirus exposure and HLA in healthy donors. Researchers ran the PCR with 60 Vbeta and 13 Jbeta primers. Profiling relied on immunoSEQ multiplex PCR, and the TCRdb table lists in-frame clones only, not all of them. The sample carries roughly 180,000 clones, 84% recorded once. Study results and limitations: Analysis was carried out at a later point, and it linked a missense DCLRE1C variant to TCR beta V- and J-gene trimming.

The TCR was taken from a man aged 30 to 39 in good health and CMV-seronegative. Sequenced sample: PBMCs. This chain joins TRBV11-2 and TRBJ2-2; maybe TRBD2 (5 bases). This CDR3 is CASSSGLGGELFF. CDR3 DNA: TGTGCCAGCAGCTCAGGACTCGGCGGGGAGCTGTTTTTT.